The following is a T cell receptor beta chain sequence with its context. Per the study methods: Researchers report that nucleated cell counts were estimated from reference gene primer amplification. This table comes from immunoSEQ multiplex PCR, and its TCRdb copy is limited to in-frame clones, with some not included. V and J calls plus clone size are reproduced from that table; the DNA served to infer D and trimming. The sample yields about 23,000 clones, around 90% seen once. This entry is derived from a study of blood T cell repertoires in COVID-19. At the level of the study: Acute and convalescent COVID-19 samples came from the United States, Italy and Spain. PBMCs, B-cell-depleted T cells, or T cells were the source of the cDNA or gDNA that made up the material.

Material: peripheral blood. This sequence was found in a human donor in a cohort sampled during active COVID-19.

As DNA, the CDR3 is TGTGCCATCAGTGATAAGGGGGTCTATGGCTACACCTTC. The encoded protein is CAISDKGVYGYTF. The V and J genes are TRBV10-3 and TRBJ1-2, with D perhaps TRBD1 (6 bases). With 3 bases removed from V and 4 bases from J, the gap between germline ends came to 9 bases. The CDR3 contains 13 residues. Germline V CDR1 and CDR2: ENHRY, SYGVKD.